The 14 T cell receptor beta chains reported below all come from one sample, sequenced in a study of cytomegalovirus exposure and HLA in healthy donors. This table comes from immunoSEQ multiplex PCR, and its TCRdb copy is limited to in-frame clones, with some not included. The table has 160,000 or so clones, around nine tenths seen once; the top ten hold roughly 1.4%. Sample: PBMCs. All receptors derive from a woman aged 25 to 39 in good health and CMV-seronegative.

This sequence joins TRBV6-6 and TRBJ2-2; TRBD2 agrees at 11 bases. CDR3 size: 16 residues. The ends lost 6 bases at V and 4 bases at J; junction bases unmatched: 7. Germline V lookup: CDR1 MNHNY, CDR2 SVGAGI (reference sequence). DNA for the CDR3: TGTGCCAGCAGGAGGACTAGCGGGTCCAGCACCGGGGAGCTGTTTTTT. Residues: CASRRTSGSSTGELFF.

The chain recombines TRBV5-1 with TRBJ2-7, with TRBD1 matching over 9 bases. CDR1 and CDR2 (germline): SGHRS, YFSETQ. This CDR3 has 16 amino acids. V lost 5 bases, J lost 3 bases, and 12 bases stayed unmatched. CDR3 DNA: TGCGCCAGCAGTCTCCGACTCGACAGGGGGGACTACGAGCAGTACTTC. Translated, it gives CASSLRLDRGDYEQYF.

The DNA for the CDR3 is TGTGCCAGCAGCTTGAAGCGGGAGGAGGGTCAGCCCCAGCATTTT. Its protein product is CASSLKREEGQPQHF. The chain is built from TRBV5-6 and TRBJ1-5, with D unclear. This CDR3 has 15 amino acids. V lost 1 base, J lost 6 bases, and 14 bases lay in between. From germline, CDR1 is SGHDT and CDR2 YYEEEE.

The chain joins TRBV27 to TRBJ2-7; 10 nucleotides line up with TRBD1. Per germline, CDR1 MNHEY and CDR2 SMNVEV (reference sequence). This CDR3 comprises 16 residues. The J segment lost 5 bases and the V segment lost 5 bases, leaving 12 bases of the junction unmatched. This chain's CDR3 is CASSTTGTGEKNEQYF. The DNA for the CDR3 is TGTGCCAGCAGTACAACCGGGACAGGGGAAAAAAACGAGCAGTACTTC.

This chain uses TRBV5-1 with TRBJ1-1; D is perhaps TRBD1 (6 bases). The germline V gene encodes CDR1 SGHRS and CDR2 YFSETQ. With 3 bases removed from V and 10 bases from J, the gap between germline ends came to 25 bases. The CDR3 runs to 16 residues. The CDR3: CASSYLPPTGEPRAFF. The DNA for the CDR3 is TGCGCCAGCAGCTACCTTCCCCCGACAGGCGAGCCGCGAGCTTTCTTT.

The CDR3 DNA is TGCGCCAGCAGTCGAGCGGGGGGGGAGACCCAGTACTTC. Its translation: CASSRAGGETQYF. This sequence joins TRBV5-1 and TRBJ2-5, with 10 bases that match TRBD2. Looked up from germline, CDR1 is SGHRS and CDR2 is YFSETQ. Germline trimming cut 5 bases from V and 5 bases from J; bases unmatched to any gene: 3. This CDR3 region has 13 residues.

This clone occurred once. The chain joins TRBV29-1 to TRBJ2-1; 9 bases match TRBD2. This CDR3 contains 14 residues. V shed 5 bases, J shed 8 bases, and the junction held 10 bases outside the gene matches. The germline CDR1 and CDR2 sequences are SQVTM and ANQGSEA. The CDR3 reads CSVKRGEVRDEQFF. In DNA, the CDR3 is TGCAGCGTTAAGCGGGGGGAGGTTCGGGATGAGCAGTTCTTC.

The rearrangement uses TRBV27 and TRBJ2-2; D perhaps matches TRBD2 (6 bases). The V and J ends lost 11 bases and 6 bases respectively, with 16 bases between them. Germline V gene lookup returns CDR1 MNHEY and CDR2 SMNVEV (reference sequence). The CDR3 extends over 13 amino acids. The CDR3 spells CAVGRPPPGELFF. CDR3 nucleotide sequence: TGTGCCGTTGGGAGGCCCCCGCCCGGGGAGCTGTTTTTT.

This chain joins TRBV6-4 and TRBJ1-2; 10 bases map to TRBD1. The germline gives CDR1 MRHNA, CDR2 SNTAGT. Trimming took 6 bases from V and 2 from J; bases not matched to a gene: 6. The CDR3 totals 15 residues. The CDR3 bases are TGTGCCAGCAGCGACGGGACAGGGGACAACTATGGCTACACCTTC. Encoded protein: CASSDGTGDNYGYTF.

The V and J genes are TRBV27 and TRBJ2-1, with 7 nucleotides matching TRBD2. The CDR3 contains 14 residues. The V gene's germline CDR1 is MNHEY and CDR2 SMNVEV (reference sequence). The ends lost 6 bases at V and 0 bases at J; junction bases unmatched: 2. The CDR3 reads CASRRGSSYNEQFF. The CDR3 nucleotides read TGTGCCAGCAGGCGCGGGAGCTCCTACAATGAGCAGTTCTTC.

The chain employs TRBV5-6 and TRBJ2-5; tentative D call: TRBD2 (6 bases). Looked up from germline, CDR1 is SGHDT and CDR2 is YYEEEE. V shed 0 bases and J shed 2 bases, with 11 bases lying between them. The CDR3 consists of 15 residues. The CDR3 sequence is CASSLGGVWQETQYF. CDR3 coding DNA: TGTGCCAGCAGCTTGGGCGGGGTATGGCAAGAGACCCAGTACTTC.

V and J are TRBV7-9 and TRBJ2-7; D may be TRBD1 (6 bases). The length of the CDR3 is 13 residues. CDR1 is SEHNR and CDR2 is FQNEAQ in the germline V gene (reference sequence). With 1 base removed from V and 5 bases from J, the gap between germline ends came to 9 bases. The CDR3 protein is CASSLEGVHEQYF. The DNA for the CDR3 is TGTGCCAGCAGCTTAGAGGGGGTCCACGAGCAGTACTTC.

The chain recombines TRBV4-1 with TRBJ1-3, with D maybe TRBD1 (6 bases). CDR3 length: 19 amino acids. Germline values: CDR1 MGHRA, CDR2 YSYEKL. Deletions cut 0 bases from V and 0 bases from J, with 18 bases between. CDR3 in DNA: TGCGCCAGCAGCCAAGATCCTACAGGGCCAGATTTCTCTGGAAACACCATATATTTT. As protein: CASSQDPTGPDFSGNTIYF.

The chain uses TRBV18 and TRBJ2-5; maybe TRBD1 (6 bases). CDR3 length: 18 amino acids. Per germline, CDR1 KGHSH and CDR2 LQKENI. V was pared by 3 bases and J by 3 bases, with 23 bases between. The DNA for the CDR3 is TGTGCCAGCTCACCCCCTTACCTGGATCAGGGGATGGAAGAGACCCAGTACTTC. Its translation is CASSPPYLDQGMEETQYF. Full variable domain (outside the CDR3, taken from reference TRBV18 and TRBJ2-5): NAGVMQNPRHLVRRRGQEARLRCSPMKGHSHVYWYRQLPEEGLKFMVYLQKENIIDESGMPKERFSAEFPKEGPSILRIQQVVRGDSAAYFCASSPPYLDQGMEETQYFGPGTRLLVL.